Listed below are T cell receptor beta chains from one sample, sequenced in a study of response to subunit inactivated influenza vaccine. TCRdb called the RT-PCR reads again in MiXCR, with one record for every CDR3 protein. The table includes under 200,000 distinct CDR3 sequences, approximately 11% detected once. Sample: non-naive T cells sorted from PBMCs, taken roughly 46 days after vaccination. The receptors come from a middle-aged man who received an inactivated influenza vaccine. The CDR3 runs from the conserved cysteine through the conserved F or W. D genes are given only for firm matches. Clone size is not always given. Where it is, it says once, few, many or a class for expanded clones.

many,TRBV20-1,TRBJ2-5,NA,CSALEETQYF,TGCAGTGCTCTAGAAGAGACCCAGTACTTC
few,TRBV10-3,TRBJ2-1,TRBD1,CAITGQDQSRVNEQFF,TGTGCCATCACAGGACAGGATCAGAGTAGGGTCAATGAGCAGTTCTTC
NA,TRBV12-3/TRBV12-4,TRBJ1-2,NA,CASSLVRVGYTF,TGTGCCAGCAGTTTAGTGAGGGTTGGCTACACCTTC
many,TRBV28,TRBJ2-1,TRBD1,CASSSAVTGGYNEQFF,TGTGCCAGCAGTTCTGCTGTAACAGGGGGCTACAATGAGCAGTTCTTC
few,TRBV7-2,TRBJ1-6,NA,CASSSGGGRPNSPLHF,TGTGCCAGCAGCTCCGGGGGAGGGCGGCCAAATTCACCCCTCCACTTT
many,TRBV20-1,TRBJ2-2,TRBD2,CSAPALAAPTGELFF,TGCAGTGCCCCGGCACTAGCGGCACCCACCGGGGAGCTGTTTTTT
few,TRBV28,TRBJ1-1,TRBD1,CASSDREQAFF,TGTGCCAGCAGTGACAGGGAGCAAGCTTTCTTT
NA,TRBV15,TRBJ2-1,TRBD1,CATSSLGTGGYNEQFF,TGTGCCACCAGCAGCCTCGGGACAGGGGGCTACAATGAGCAGTTCTTC
few,TRBV5-1,TRBJ2-3,NA,CASSLAGGDTQYF,TGCGCCAGCAGCTTGGCAGGGGGGGATACGCAGTATTTT
few,TRBV7-3,TRBJ2-5,NA,CASSLKTGETQYF,TGTGCCAGCAGCTTAAAGACGGGAGAGACCCAGTACTTC
many,TRBV12-3/TRBV12-4,TRBJ2-7,TRBD2,CASSFGLAGNYEQYF,TGTGCCAGCAGTTTTGGGCTAGCGGGCAACTACGAGCAGTACTTC
NA,TRBV2,TRBJ1-4,NA,CASSYRPTNEKLFF,TGTGCCAGCAGTTACAGACCAACTAATGAAAAACTGTTTTTT
many,TRBV7-8,TRBJ2-2,NA,CASSQFGALNTGELFF,TGTGCCAGCAGCCAATTCGGGGCCCTAAACACCGGGGAGCTGTTTTTT
NA,TRBV14,TRBJ2-3,TRBD2,CASSQDGVGGTQATQYF,TGTGCCAGCAGCCAAGATGGAGTGGGGGGGACCCAGGCTACGCAGTATTTT
NA,TRBV5-1,TRBJ2-5,TRBD2,CASSTGTSGGRETQYF,TGCGCCAGCAGCACAGGGACTAGCGGGGGCAGGGAGACCCAGTACTTC
many,TRBV29-1,TRBJ2-7,NA,CSVEGGSAYEQYF,TGCAGCGTTGAGGGCGGGTCCGCCTACGAGCAGTACTTC
few,TRBV28,TRBJ1-4,NA,CASSFLEKLFF,TGTGCCAGCAGTTTTTTGGAAAAACTGTTTTTT
few,TRBV4-2,TRBJ2-7,TRBD1,CASSQDQAPTWTGTPYEQYF,TGTGCCAGCAGCCAAGATCAGGCGCCAACGTGGACAGGGACTCCCTACGAGCAGTACTTC
few,TRBV7-2,TRBJ2-7,NA,CASSPSELGWSYEQYF,TGTGCCAGCAGCCCTTCTGAGCTGGGGTGGTCCTACGAGCAGTACTTC
many,TRBV5-1,TRBJ2-7,NA,CASSLGGIYEQYF,TGCGCCAGCAGCTTGGGGGGGATCTACGAGCAGTACTTC
many,TRBV7-9,TRBJ1-4,TRBD1,CASSPRQGFEKLFF,TGTGCCAGCAGCCCACGACAGGGATTTGAAAAACTGTTTTTT
few,TRBV7-2,TRBJ1-4,TRBD1,CASSFQQGKNEKLFF,TGTGCCAGCAGCTTTCAACAGGGGAAGAATGAAAAACTGTTTTTT
few,TRBV25-1,TRBJ2-7,NA,CASRGQGATPYEQYF,TGTGCCAGCAGGGGTCAGGGAGCAACCCCCTACGAGCAGTACTTC
NA,TRBV12-3/TRBV12-4,TRBJ2-5,NA,CASSSRDGRGTQYF,TGTGCCAGCAGTTCGCGGGACGGCCGTGGGACCCAGTACTTC
few,TRBV19,TRBJ2-3,NA,CASSITSYPTDTQYF,TGTGCCAGTAGTATAACTAGCTACCCCACAGATACGCAGTATTTT
many,TRBV6-1,TRBJ1-4,NA,CASSRTVREKLFF,TGTGCCAGCAGCCGAACCGTCCGCGAAAAACTGTTTTTT
few,TRBV24-1,TRBJ1-5,NA,CATSDFYSNQPQHF,TGTGCCACCAGTGATTTTTATAGCAATCAGCCCCAGCATTTT
NA,TRBV13,TRBJ1-3,NA,CASSLWGDGNTISF,NA
few,TRBV3-1,TRBJ2-2,NA,CASRDTGINTGELFF,TGTGCCAGCAGGGACACAGGGATTAACACCGGGGAGCTGTTTTTT
few,TRBV12-3/TRBV12-4,TRBJ2-5,TRBD2,CASSRHGAGGRYQYF,TGTGCCAGCAGTCGCCATGGGGCGGGGGGCCGGTACCAGTACTTC
NA,TRBV15,TRBJ2-4,NA,CATSRGGENIQYF,TGTGCCACCAGCAGAGGTGGGGAAAACATTCAGTACTTC
few,TRBV6-5,TRBJ2-5,NA,CASSYSNGPQETQYF,TGTGCCAGCAGTTACTCGAACGGGCCGCAAGAGACCCAGTACTTC
few,TRBV24-1,TRBJ2-2,NA,CATSPDRNTGELFF,TGTGCCACCAGTCCCGACCGGAACACCGGGGAGCTGTTTTTT
NA,TRBV6-2/TRBV6-3,TRBJ1-1,NA,CASSPDENTEAFF,TGTGCCAGCAGTCCGGACGAGAACACTGAAGCTTTCTTT
medium-sized,TRBV7-8,TRBJ2-5,NA,CASGQDRQNQETQYF,TGTGCCAGCGGCCAGGACCGACAGAACCAAGAGACCCAGTACTTC
few,TRBV5-1,TRBJ2-5,NA,CASSPEGNLPQETQYF,TGCGCCAGCAGTCCCGAGGGCAATCTGCCCCAAGAGACCCAGTACTTC
few,TRBV4-3,TRBJ1-1,NA,CASSQETLSTEAFF,TGCGCCAGCAGCCAAGAAACTCTCTCCACTGAAGCTTTCTTT